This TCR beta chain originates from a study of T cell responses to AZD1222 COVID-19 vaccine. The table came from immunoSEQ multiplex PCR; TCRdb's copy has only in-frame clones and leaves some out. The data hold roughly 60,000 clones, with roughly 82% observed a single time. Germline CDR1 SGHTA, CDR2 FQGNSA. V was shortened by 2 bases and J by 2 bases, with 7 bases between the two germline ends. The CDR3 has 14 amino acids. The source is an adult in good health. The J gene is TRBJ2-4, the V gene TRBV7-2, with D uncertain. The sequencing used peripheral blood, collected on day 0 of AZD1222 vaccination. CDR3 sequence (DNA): TGTGCCAGCAGCTTAACAGCCCCCAAAAACATTCAGTACTTC. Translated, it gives CASSLTAPKNIQYF.